A selection of T cell receptor beta chains follows, all from one sample in a study of blood T cell repertoires in COVID-19. Produced via immunoSEQ multiplex PCR; TCRdb's table is partial and in-frame only. Of a few hundred thousand clones in the sample, 70% to 90% were seen once. The specimen sequenced was PBMCs or T cells enriched from blood (not recorded which). The receptor source for this set is a woman between 40 and 55 years old with acute COVID-19. CDR3s include the opening cysteine and the closing phenylalanine or tryptophan. A D gene is named only where the DNA matches it firmly. Rows may omit the clone size; those that give it use once, few, many or a size class.

TRBJ2-6 | TRBD2 | TRBV6-1 | - | TGTGCCAGCAGTGACCACCGGGGGGGGTCTGGGGCCAACGTCCTGACTTTC | CASSDHRGGSGANVLTF
TRBJ1-2 | - | TRBV9 | - | TGTGCCAGCAGCGTTACAGGGTTGAACTATGGCTACACCTTC | CASSVTGLNYGYTF
TRBJ1-1 | - | TRBV20-1 | - | TGCAGTGCTAGTCAAAGGTTAGGGGCTGAAGCTTTCTTT | CSASQRLGAEAFF
TRBJ2-7 | TRBD1 | TRBV15 | - | TGTGCCACCAGCAGAGGGGACAGTCAGCAGTACTTC | CATSRGDSQQYF
TRBJ1-5 | - | TRBV4-1 | - | TGCGCCAGCAGCCAAGAATTTGGTCGACGCGGGGGGTTGAATCAGCCCCAGCATTTT | CASSQEFGRRGGLNQPQHF
TRBJ1-1 | - | TRBV27 | - | TGTGCCAGTCAGGGTTTCGGTGTTTTGAACACTGAAGCTTTCTTT | CASQGFGVLNTEAFF
TRBJ1-1 | TRBD1 | TRBV5-1 | few | TGCGCCAGCAGCTCTGACAGGGGGCGAACTGAAGCTTTCTTT | CASSSDRGRTEAFF
TRBJ2-1 | TRBD2 | TRBV24-1 | - | TGTGCCACCAGTCCTAGCGGGAGTTACAATGAGCAGTTCTTC | CATSPSGSYNEQFF
TRBJ2-3 | TRBD2 | TRBV29-1 | - | TGCAGCGTTGAAGGGGCTAGCGGGGCCACAGATACGCAGTATTTT | CSVEGASGATDTQYF
TRBJ2-7 | TRBD1 | TRBV3-1/TRBV3-2 | - | TGTGCCAGCAGCCAACTCGACAGGGGGGTCCCCTACGAGCAGTACTTC | CASSQLDRGVPYEQYF
TRBJ2-5 | - | TRBV4-1 | - | TGCGCCAGCAGCTCAGGACTTGCCCAAGAGACCCAGTACTTC | CASSSGLAQETQYF
TRBJ1-1 | - | TRBV5-1 | few | TGCGCCAGCAGCTTGGAAATTGCGGGAAGCTCTGAAGCTTTCTTT | CASSLEIAGSSEAFF
TRBJ2-3 | TRBD2 | TRBV9 | - | TGTGCCAGCAGCGTGGGAGGGCTCACAGATACGCAGTATTTT | CASSVGGLTDTQYF
TRBJ1-4 | TRBD1 | TRBV19 | - | TGTGCCAGTAGGGACGGGACAGCAGAAAATGAAAAACTGTTTTTT | CASRDGTAENEKLFF
TRBJ2-3 | TRBD2 | TRBV3-1/TRBV3-2 | - | TGTGCCAGCAGCCAAGTTCGACTAGCAAGGGCAGATACGCAGTATTTT | CASSQVRLARADTQYF
TRBJ2-3 | - | TRBV7-3 | - | TGTGCCAGCAGCTCCGTACTAGGCACAGATACGCAGTATTTT | CASSSVLGTDTQYF
TRBJ1-2 | TRBD1 | TRBV15 | - | TGTGCCACCAGCAGAGATCTTGGTGTGGCAGGGGGCTACTATGGCTACACCTTC | CATSRDLGVAGGYYGYTF
TRBJ1-5 | TRBD1 | TRBV6-1 | - | TGTGCCAGCAGTGAACCCAGGGGGCTGGTGGATCAGCCCCAGCATTTT | CASSEPRGLVDQPQHF
TRBJ2-1 | - | TRBV12-2 | - | TGTGCAAGTCGCTTGCGTTGGACTAGCGGGTCGAGCTCCTACAATGAGCAGTTCTTC | CASRLRWTSGSSSYNEQFF
TRBJ2-3 | - | TRBV5-1 | - | TGCGCCAGCAGCTCTGACATAGGCACAGATACGCAGTATTTT | CASSSDIGTDTQYF
TRBJ1-1 | TRBD1 | TRBV5-1 | - | TGCGCCAGCAGCTTGGAAGAGACAGGGCGGTACACTGAAGCTTTCTTT | CASSLEETGRYTEAFF
TRBJ1-2 | TRBD1 | TRBV19 | - | TGTGCCAGTAGTCCGGACAGGATATATGGCTACACCTTC | CASSPDRIYGYTF
TRBJ2-6 | TRBD2 | TRBV5-4 | once | TGTGCCAGCAGCTTGGTGGGACTAGCGGGACCCGGGGCCAACGTCCTGACTTTC | CASSLVGLAGPGANVLTF
TRBJ2-3 | - | TRBV9 | - | TGTGCCAGCCGCAGGTCGGGCACAGATACGCAGTATTTT | CASRRSGTDTQYF
TRBJ1-5 | TRBD1 | TRBV9 | - | TGTGCCAGCAGCGCCCAAGGGGGCGGCAATCAGCCCCAGCATTTT | CASSAQGGGNQPQHF
TRBJ1-2 | - | TRBV19 | - | TGTGCCAGTAGTATGGGGGACTTGATTAACTATGGCTACACCTTC | CASSMGDLINYGYTF
TRBJ2-3 | TRBD2 | TRBV29-1 | - | TGCAGCGTTGAGAAGACTAGCGGGGGGGCAACGCAGTATTTT | CSVEKTSGGATQYF
TRBJ1-6 | - | TRBV20-1 | - | TGCAGTGCCCAGGGTGGTTCACCCCTCCACTTT | CSAQGGSPLHF
TRBJ2-5 | TRBD1 | TRBV5-6 | - | TGTGCCAGCAGCGACGGGACAGGGGGAGAGACCCAGTACTTC | CASSDGTGGETQYF
TRBJ2-3 | TRBD1 | TRBV11-2 | once | TGTGCCAGCAGCTTCAACAGGGGCCAACGCACAGATACGCAGTATTTT | CASSFNRGQRTDTQYF
TRBJ2-5 | TRBD2 | TRBV24-1 | - | TGTGCCACCAGTATCGCGGGGACTAGCGGGAGAAAAGAGACCCAGTACTTC | CATSIAGTSGRKETQYF
TRBJ2-2 | - | TRBV6-5 | - | TGTGCCAGCAGTCCGAGGACTAACACCGGGGAGCTGTTTTTT | CASSPRTNTGELFF
TRBJ1-2 | TRBD1 | TRBV11-2 | - | TGTGCCAGCAGCTACGGGACAGGATCCTATGGCTACACCTTC | CASSYGTGSYGYTF
TRBJ1-5 | TRBD1 | TRBV6-2/TRBV6-3 | - | TGTGCCAGCAGCCCCGGGACAGTAAATCAGCCCCAGCATTTT | CASSPGTVNQPQHF
TRBJ2-2 | TRBD2 | TRBV28 | - | TGTGCCATCTCTAGCGGGTACCCGAACACCGGGGAGCTGTTTTTT | CAISSGYPNTGELFF
TRBJ1-1 | TRBD1 | TRBV7-2 | - | TGTGCCAGCAGAAAGGCAATCGACAGGGTCACTGAAGCTTTCTTT | CASRKAIDRVTEAFF
TRBJ2-3 | - | TRBV5-6 | - | TGTGCCAGCCGCACCAGGGTAATCACAGATACGCAGTATTTT | CASRTRVITDTQYF
TRBJ1-5 | - | TRBV25-1 | - | TGTGCCAGCCGTCCCCGTGGCAATCAGCCCCAGCATTTT | CASRPRGNQPQHF
TRBJ2-5 | - | TRBV7-8 | - | TGTGCCAGCAGCTTAGGGACCTGGGGAGGGGGACCGCAAGAGACCCAGTACTTC | CASSLGTWGGGPQETQYF
TRBJ1-2 | - | TRBV7-9 | - | TGTGCCAGCAGCCAAACTTGGGGGGAGCGGGGCTACACCTTC | CASSQTWGERGYTF
TRBJ1-4 | - | TRBV9 | - | TGTGCCAGCAGCCCTGAGACAGCTCCAGAGGATGAAAAACTGTTTTTT | CASSPETAPEDEKLFF
TRBJ2-7 | TRBD1 | TRBV5-4 | - | TGTGCCAGCAGCTCAACCGGGACAGGGTTAGGCGAGCAGTACTTC | CASSSTGTGLGEQYF
TRBJ2-7 | - | TRBV29-1 | - | TGCAGCGTTAGTAGTCCGACAGGGACTTACGAGCAGTACTTC | CSVSSPTGTYEQYF
TRBJ2-1 | TRBD2 | TRBV6-4 | few | TGTGCCAGCAGTGCGACTAGCGGGAATAACAATGAGCAGTTCTTC | CASSATSGNNNEQFF
TRBJ1-1 | - | TRBV18 | - | TGTGCCAGCTCACCACCGGGAGGGGACCAGAACACTGAAGCTTTCTTT | CASSPPGGDQNTEAFF
TRBJ1-1 | - | TRBV5-6 | - | TGTGCCAGCAGCCCCTCTCCTACAGGGAACACTGAAGCTTTCTTT | CASSPSPTGNTEAFF
TRBJ2-1 | - | TRBV28 | - | TGTGCCAGCAGTCAGGGCAGGGTGTTGTATGAGCAGTTCTTC | CASSQGRVLYEQFF
TRBJ2-7 | TRBD1 | TRBV23-1 | - | TGCGCCAGCAGTCAATCGTTCTTAGGGGCAGGGGGCAGGTACGAGCAGTACTTC | CASSQSFLGAGGRYEQYF
TRBJ2-7 | - | TRBV3-1/TRBV3-2 | - | TGTGCCAGCAGCCAAGAGGCATTGCACTACGAGCAGTACTTC | CASSQEALHYEQYF
TRBJ2-1 | TRBD2 | TRBV10-3 | once | TGTGCCACGCTAGCCTTTACGGGGGGGCCTCATGAGCAGTTCTTC | CATLAFTGGPHEQFF
TRBJ1-1 | - | TRBV2 | - | TGTGCCAGCAGGATACAGATGAACACTGAAGCTTTCTTT | CASRIQMNTEAFF
TRBJ1-4 | TRBD1 | TRBV29-1 | - | TGCAGCGTGGACAGGGGCGGGGAAAAACTGTTTTTT | CSVDRGGEKLFF
TRBJ2-7 | TRBD2 | TRBV7-9 | - | TGTGCCAGCAGCCCCGGGGGGGACTACGAGCAGTACTTC | CASSPGGDYEQYF
TRBJ1-4 | TRBD1 | TRBV5-4 | few | TGTGCCAGCAGCGTAATGGGACAGAATGAAAAACTGTTTTTT | CASSVMGQNEKLFF
TRBJ2-5 | TRBD1 | TRBV24-1 | - | TGTGCCACCAGTAGAGGACAGGGAGTGGAGACCCAGTACTTC | CATSRGQGVETQYF
TRBJ2-7 | - | TRBV27 | - | TGTGCCAGCAGTTTAGCAGGGACACTCAGCTCCTACGAGCAGTACTTC | CASSLAGTLSSYEQYF
TRBJ1-1 | TRBD1 | TRBV7-2 | - | TGTGCCAGCAGCCGTCTGTCGGCAGGGGGTAGGACTGAAGCTTTCTTT | CASSRLSAGGRTEAFF